This T cell receptor (beta chain) is drawn from a study of blood T cell repertoires in COVID-19. Overall study: Italy, Spain and the United States were the sources of the convalescent and acute COVID-19 samples. PBMCs, B-cell-depleted T cells, or T cells were the source of the cDNA or gDNA that made up the material.

Germline V gene sequence: CDR1 LNHDA, CDR2 SQIVND (reference sequence). V gave up 5 bases and J gave up 6 bases; unmatched junction bases: 8. The CDR3 totals 15 residues. As originally analysed: Using reference gene primer amplification, nucleated cell counts were estimated. Sequencing was performed with immunoSEQ multiplex PCR; in TCRdb, only in-frame clones are kept and a portion is missing. The DNA was the basis for D and trimming; V, J and clone size are from that table. The sample has about 150,000 clones, about 87% seen once; the top ten hold roughly 1%. The TCR was taken from a woman between 45 and 65 years old with acute or convalescent COVID-19. The material sequenced was peripheral blood. The chain is built from TRBV19 and TRBJ2-7, with 12 bases identical to TRBD1. In DNA form, the CDR3 reads TGTGCCAGTAGTCCCGGCGGGACAGGGGGCCTCGAGCAGTACTTC. It codes for CASSPGGTGGLEQYF.